This T cell receptor beta chain was observed in a study of PD-L1 blockade in urothelial cancer. Study at large: Once treatment had started, blood was analyzed at 3 weeks (second dose) and again at 6 weeks. Median blood clonality was around 0.08, with tens of thousands of unique TCRs. Whole-study findings and limits: Tumor-associated clones in blood expanded more at 3 weeks in durable-benefit patients.

Notes on this clone: Its antigen remains unidentified.

This CDR3 contains 15 residues. V was shortened by 3 bases and J by 3 bases, with 14 bases between the two germline ends. The germline gives CDR1 MDHEN, CDR2 SYDVKM. The time point was: pretreatment peripheral blood. Here immunoSEQ multiplex PCR was the method, and the copy in TCRdb shows in-frame clones only, minus some. Among roughly 67,000 clones, around 88% were seen once, and the ten largest hold under 15%. The sample was PBMCs, taken around atezolizumab (anti-PD-L1) treatment. The V and J genes are TRBV28 and TRBJ1-2, with a possible D match to TRBD1 (6 bases). This TCR derives from a man aged 60 to 75 with urothelial cancer. The CDR3 spells CASSLSSTGDYGYTF. Written as DNA, the CDR3 is TGTGCCAGCAGTTTGTCCTCGACAGGAGACTATGGCTACACCTTC.